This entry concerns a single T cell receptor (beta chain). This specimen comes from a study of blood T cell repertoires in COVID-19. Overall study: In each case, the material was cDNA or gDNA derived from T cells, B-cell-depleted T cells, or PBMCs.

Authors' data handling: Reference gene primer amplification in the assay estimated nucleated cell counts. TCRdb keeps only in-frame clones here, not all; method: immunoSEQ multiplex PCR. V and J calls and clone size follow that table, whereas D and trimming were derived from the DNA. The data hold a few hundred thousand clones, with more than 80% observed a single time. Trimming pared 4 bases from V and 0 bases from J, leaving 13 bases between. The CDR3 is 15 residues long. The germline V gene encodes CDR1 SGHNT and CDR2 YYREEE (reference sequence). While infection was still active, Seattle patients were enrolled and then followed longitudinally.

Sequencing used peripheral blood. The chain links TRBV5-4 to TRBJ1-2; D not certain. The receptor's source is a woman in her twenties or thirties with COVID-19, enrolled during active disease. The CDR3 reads CASSELRGSNYGYTF. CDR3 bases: TGTGCCAGCAGCGAGTTGCGGGGTTCTAACTATGGCTACACCTTC.